The T cell receptor (beta chain) described here comes from a study of STAT3 mutations in large granular lymphocyte leukemia. The method was immunoSEQ multiplex PCR; TCRdb's version includes in-frame clones alone and lacks a portion of them. The sample yields over 30,000 clones, approximately 91% seen once. Turning to this clone: The antigen remains undetermined.

Germline values: CDR1 SGHTS, CDR2 YDEGEE. Deletions cut 6 bases from V and 4 bases from J, with 19 bases between. This CDR3 comprises 16 residues. Notes on the study in general: Every T-LGLL patient had at least one immunodominant TCRbeta clonotype.

This sequence joins TRBV5-8 and TRBJ1-4; D is unclear. Sequenced sample: PBMCs. The origin of this receptor is a human donor with T large granular lymphocyte leukemia. Some clones in this sample may be carry-over from other donors' samples. The CDR3 reads CASTLAIGPINEKLFF. CDR3 nucleotide sequence: TGTGCCAGCACCCTCGCAATAGGTCCCATTAATGAAAAACTGTTTTTT. Looking up the rest from reference TRBV5-8 and TRBJ1-4 gives the full variable domain: EAGVTQSPTHLIKTRGQQATLRCSPISGHTSVYWYQQALGLGLQFLLWYDEGEERNRGNFPPRFSGRQFPNYSSELNVNALELEDSALYLCASTLAIGPINEKLFFGSGTQLSVL.